This TCR beta chain was captured in a study of blood T cell repertoires in COVID-19. Study-wide context: From T cells, B-cell-depleted T cells, or PBMCs came the material, which was cDNA or gDNA.

Original handling: It was from reference gene primer amplification that nucleated cell counts were estimated. TCRdb's table, derived via immunoSEQ multiplex PCR, lists solely in-frame clones and lacks some. V, J and clone size are those of that table, while D and trimming were read from the DNA. Counted here are more than 350,000 clones, about 83% occurring once; the ten biggest clones make up roughly 9.4%. Cohort assignment relied on participant-reported clinical history. Recovery meant two consecutive negative NP/OP PCR tests, professional clearance, or resolved symptoms. The V and J ends lost 6 bases and 1 base, in that order; junction bases with no gene match: 2. This CDR3 has 13 amino acids. CDR1 is SGHVS, CDR2 FQNEAQ, per germline.

Specimen: PBMCs or T cells enriched from blood (not recorded which). V and J are TRBV7-8 and TRBJ2-7; 8 bases are a match to TRBD1. The TCR comes from a woman between 45 and 60 years old who had recovered from COVID-19. The CDR3 nucleotides read TGTGCCAGCAGAAGGACAGGGTCCTACGAGCAGTACTTC. Translated: CASRRTGSYEQYF.